A single sample gave rise to the 5 T cell receptor beta chains below, sequenced in a study of shared clonotypes between healthy human individuals. Generated by immunoSEQ multiplex PCR, the TCRdb table keeps only in-frame clones and is missing some. In the table there are approximately 2,000,000 clones, 85% to 95% of which are singletons. The source material was naive CD4+ T cells from PBMCs. Subset specified: CD45RA+ positively selected. The receptors shown here come from a man younger than 35 in good health. Some clones in this sample may be carry-over from other donors' samples.

V is TRBV7-8 and J is TRBJ1-5; no definite D call. The CDR3 length is 16 residues. Germline V gene lookup returns CDR1 SGHVS and CDR2 FQNEAQ. Trimming removed 5 bases from V and 0 bases from J, with 14 bases in between. CDR3 DNA sequence: TGTGCCAGCAGCCCTGGCCTCGGAGTTAGCAATCAGCCCCAGCATTTT. It codes for CASSPGLGVSNQPQHF.

The CDR3 bases are TGTGCCAGCAGCGCCCTCCGGGGTGTCAGCTCCTACGAGCAGTACTTC. Translated: CASSALRGVSSYEQYF. The chain links TRBV11-2 to TRBJ2-7, with a tentative D call TRBD2 (5 bases). Germline CDR1 and CDR2: SGHAT and FQNNGV. The CDR3 has 16 residues. Trimming shortened V by 5 bases and J by 0 bases, and 17 bases separated the two germline ends.

On this clone: The sample holds other DNA sequences that translate to the same CDR3. The V gene is TRBV5-1, the J gene TRBJ2-5, with TRBD2 identical over 12 bases. From germline, CDR1 is SGHRS and CDR2 YFSETQ. The length of the CDR3 is 16 residues. Trimming removed 0 bases from V and 0 bases from J; junction bases left unmatched: 0. CDR3 sequence (DNA): TGCGCCAGCAGCTTGGGGACTAGCGGGAACCAAGAGACCCAGTACTTC. As protein: CASSLGTSGNQETQYF.

The chain uses TRBV6-6 and TRBJ2-3; D gene unclear. The CDR3 covers 13 residues. The germline gives CDR1 MNHNY, CDR2 SVGAGI (reference sequence). V gave up 7 bases and J gave up 1 base, with 9 bases separating them. As DNA, the CDR3 is TGTGCCAGCAAGTCGGTAGGCACAGATACGCAGTATTTT. Translated, it gives CASKSVGTDTQYF.

Here the CDR3 reads CASRRRKNEQFF. DNA for the CDR3: TGTGCCAGCAGGAGGCGGAAGAATGAGCAGTTCTTC. V usage is TRBV28 and J usage is TRBJ2-1; D uncertain. This CDR3 comprises 12 residues. Trimming stripped 6 bases from V and 7 bases from J, with 10 bases between. Germline V gene sequence: CDR1 MDHEN, CDR2 SYDVKM.